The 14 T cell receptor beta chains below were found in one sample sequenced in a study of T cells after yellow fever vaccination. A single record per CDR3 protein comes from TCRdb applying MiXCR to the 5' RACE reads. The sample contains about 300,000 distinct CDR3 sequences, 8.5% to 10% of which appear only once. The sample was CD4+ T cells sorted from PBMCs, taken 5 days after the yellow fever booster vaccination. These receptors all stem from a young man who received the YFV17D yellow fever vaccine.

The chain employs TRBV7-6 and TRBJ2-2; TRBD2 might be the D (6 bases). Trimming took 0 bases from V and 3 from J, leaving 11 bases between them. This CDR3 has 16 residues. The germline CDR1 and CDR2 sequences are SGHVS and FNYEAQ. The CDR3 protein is CASSLAGGSYTGELFF. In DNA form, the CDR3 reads TGTGCCAGCAGCTTAGCGGGGGGTTCGTACACCGGGGAGCTGTTTTTT.

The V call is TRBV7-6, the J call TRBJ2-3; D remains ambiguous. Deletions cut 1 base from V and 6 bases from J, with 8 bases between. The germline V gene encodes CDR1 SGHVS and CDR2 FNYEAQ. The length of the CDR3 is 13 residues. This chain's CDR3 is CASSLDRSDTQYF. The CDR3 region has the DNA TGTGCCAGCAGCTTAGACAGATCGGATACGCAGTATTTT.

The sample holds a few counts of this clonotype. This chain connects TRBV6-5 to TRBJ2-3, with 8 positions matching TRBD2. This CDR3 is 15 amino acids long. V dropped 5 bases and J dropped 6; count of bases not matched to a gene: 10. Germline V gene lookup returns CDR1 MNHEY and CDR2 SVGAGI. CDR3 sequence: CASSKPAGGEDTQYF. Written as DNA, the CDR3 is TGTGCCAGCAGTAAACCGGCGGGGGGTGAGGATACGCAGTATTTT.

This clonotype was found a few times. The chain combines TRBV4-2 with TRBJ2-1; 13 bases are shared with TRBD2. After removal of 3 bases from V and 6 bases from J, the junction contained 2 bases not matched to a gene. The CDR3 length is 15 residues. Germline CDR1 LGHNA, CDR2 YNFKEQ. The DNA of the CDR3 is TGTGCCAGCAGCCAGGGACTAGCGGGACTCAATGAGCAGTTCTTC. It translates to CASSQGLAGLNEQFF.

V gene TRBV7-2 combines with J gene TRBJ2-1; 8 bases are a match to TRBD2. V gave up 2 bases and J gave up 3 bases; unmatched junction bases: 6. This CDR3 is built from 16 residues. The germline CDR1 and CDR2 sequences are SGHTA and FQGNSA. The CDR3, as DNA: TGTGCCAGCAGCTTATCGGGGGGGAACCTCTACAATGAGCAGTTCTTC. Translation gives CASSLSGGNLYNEQFF.

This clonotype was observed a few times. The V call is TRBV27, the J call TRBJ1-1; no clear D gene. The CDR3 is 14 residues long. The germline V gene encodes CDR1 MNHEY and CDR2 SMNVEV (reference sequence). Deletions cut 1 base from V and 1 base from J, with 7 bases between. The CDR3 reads CASSLLHQNTEAFF. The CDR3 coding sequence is TGTGCCAGCAGTTTATTACACCAGAACACTGAAGCTTTCTTT.

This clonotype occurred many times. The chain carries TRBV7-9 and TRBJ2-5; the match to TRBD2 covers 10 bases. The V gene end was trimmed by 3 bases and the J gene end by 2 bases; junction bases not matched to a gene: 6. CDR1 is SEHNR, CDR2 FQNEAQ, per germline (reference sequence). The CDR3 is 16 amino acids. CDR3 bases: TGTGCCAGCAGCTTTGTCAGCGGGGGGGGTCAAGAGACCCAGTACTTC. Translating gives CASSFVSGGGQETQYF.

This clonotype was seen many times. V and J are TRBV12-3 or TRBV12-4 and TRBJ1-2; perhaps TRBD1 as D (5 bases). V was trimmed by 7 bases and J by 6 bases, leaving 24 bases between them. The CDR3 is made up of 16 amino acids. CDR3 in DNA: TGTGCCAGCACCCCCTTGAGGGCGCCGGGGGTTGATGGCTACACCTTC. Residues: CASTPLRAPGVDGYTF.

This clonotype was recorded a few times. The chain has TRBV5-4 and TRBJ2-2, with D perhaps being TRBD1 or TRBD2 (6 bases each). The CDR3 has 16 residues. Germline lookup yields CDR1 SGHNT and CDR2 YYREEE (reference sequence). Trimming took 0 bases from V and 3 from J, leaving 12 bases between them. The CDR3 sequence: CASSLAGASHTGELFF. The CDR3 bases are TGTGCCAGCAGCTTGGCGGGGGCTTCGCACACCGGGGAGCTGTTTTTT.

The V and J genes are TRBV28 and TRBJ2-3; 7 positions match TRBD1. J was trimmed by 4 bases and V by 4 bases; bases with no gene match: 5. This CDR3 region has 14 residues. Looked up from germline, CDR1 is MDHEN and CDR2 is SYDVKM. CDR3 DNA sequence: TGTGCCAGCAGTTCCGGACAGGATCCAGATACGCAGTATTTT. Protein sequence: CASSSGQDPDTQYF.

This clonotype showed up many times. The CDR3 bases are TGCGCCAGCAGCTTGGAGCGGGGGGGCTCCTACAATGAGCAGTTCTTC. As protein: CASSLERGGSYNEQFF. The rearrangement links TRBV5-1 to TRBJ2-1, with 10 bases identical to TRBD2. Trimming took 0 bases from V and 0 from J; bases not matched to a gene: 0. The CDR3 has 16 residues. Germline-derived CDR1 and CDR2 are SGHRS and YFSETQ.

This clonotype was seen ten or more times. CDR3 in amino acids: CASTAGGYTEAFF. The CDR3 DNA reads TGTGCCAGCACCGCAGGGGGGTACACTGAAGCTTTCTTT. This chain links TRBV28 with TRBJ1-1; the match to TRBD1 covers 7 bases. After removal of 7 bases from V and 3 bases from J, the junction contained 5 bases not matched to a gene. Germline CDR1 MDHEN, CDR2 SYDVKM. The CDR3 is 13 residues long.

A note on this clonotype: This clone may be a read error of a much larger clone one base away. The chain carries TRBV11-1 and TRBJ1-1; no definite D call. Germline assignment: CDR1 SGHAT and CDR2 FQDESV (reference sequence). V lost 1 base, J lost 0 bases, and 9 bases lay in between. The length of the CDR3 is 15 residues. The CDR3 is CASSLEGSMNTEAFF. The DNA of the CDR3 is TGTGCCAGCAGCTTAGAGGGCAGCATGAACACTGAAGCTTTCTTT.

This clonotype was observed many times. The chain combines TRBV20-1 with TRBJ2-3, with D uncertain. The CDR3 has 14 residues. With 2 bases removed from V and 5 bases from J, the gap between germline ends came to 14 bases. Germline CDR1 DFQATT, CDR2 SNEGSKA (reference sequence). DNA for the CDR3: TGCAGTGCTAGAACTCTAGGATTAGAAGATACGCAGTATTTT. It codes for CSARTLGLEDTQYF.